These 17 T cell receptor beta chains were sequenced from one sample in a study of cytotoxic CD8 clonotypes in ibrutinib-treated CLL. TCRdb's table, derived via immunoSEQ multiplex PCR, lists solely in-frame clones and lacks some. In the table there are some 150,000 clones, roughly 80% of which are singletons. The material was PBMCs, obtained after 12 months of ibrutinib treatment. The receptors here all came from a human donor with chronic lymphocytic leukemia.

The chain joins TRBV2 to TRBJ2-7; the D gene could be TRBD1 or TRBD2 (5 bases each). Germline-derived CDR1 and CDR2 are SNHLY and FYNNEI. V lost 2 bases and J 4 bases, leaving 21 bases between the germline ends. This CDR3 spans 17 amino acids. The CDR3 reads CASSETGLGQVDYEQYF. The DNA for the CDR3 is TGTGCCAGCAGTGAAACGGGGCTTGGGCAGGTCGATTACGAGCAGTACTTC.

This chain joins TRBV4-1 and TRBJ2-5, with TRBD1 as a possible D gene (6 bases). Germline lookup yields CDR1 MGHRA and CDR2 YSYEKL. V was trimmed by 4 bases and J by 4 bases, leaving 19 bases between them. CDR3 length: 16 residues. This CDR3 reads CASSLNSRTAGETQYF. For the CDR3, the DNA is TGCGCCAGCAGCCTAAACTCCCGGACAGCCGGAGAGACCCAGTACTTC.

This clone was detected only a few times. This chain links TRBV19 with TRBJ1-1; TRBD1 is a possible D gene (5 bases). Germline V gene sequence: CDR1 LNHDA, CDR2 SQIVND (reference sequence). V dropped 6 bases and J dropped 10 bases, with 15 bases sitting between them. This CDR3 contains 12 residues. CDR3 sequence reads: CASRAGGDGAFF. The CDR3 DNA reads TGTGCCAGTAGGGCTGGCGGGGACGGAGCTTTCTTT. The complete variable domain, with remaining parts taken from reference TRBV19 and TRBJ1-1, reads DGGITQSPKYLFRKEGQNVTLSCEQNLNHDAMYWYRQDPGQGLRLIYYSQIVNDFQKGDIAEGYSVSREKKESFPLTVTSAQKNPTAFYLCASRAGGDGAFFGQGTRLTVV.

The rearrangement links TRBV2 to TRBJ2-5; possible D gene TRBD1, 6 bases. V gave up 8 bases and J gave up 4 bases, with 20 bases separating them. This CDR3 is 15 amino acids long. Per the germline V gene, CDR1 is SNHLY and CDR2 is FYNNEI. The CDR3 DNA reads TGTGCCAGCGGGGGCCGGGACCCAAAGGGAGAGACCCAGTACTTC. Its protein is CASGGRDPKGETQYF.

This clone was seen just once. V usage is TRBV2 and J usage is TRBJ1-2; the D gene is possibly TRBD1 (5 bases). CDR3 length: 13 residues. Deletions cut 3 bases from V and 2 bases from J, with 7 bases between. The V gene's germline CDR1 is SNHLY and CDR2 FYNNEI. DNA for the CDR3: TGTGCCAGCAGTGAGTCAGGGAACTATGGCTACACCTTC. It encodes CASSESGNYGYTF.

V usage is TRBV21-1 and J usage is TRBJ2-7; no check of the table's D call, TRBD2, against the DNA was made. TRBV21-1 is listed as a pseudogene. This CDR3 is built from 17 residues. CDR3 in amino acids: CASSKELAGGPSYEQYF. In DNA form, the CDR3 reads TGTGCCAGCAGCAAAGAACTAGCGGGAGGGCCGTCGTACGAGCAGTACTTC.

The gene calls are TRBV6-5 and TRBJ1-5, with a weak D call TRBD1 (5 bases). In germline, CDR1 is MNHEY, CDR2 SVGAGI. V dropped 0 bases and J dropped 6 bases, with 12 bases sitting between them. The CDR3 loop spans 15 amino acids. For the CDR3, the DNA is TGTGCCAGCAGTTACTCAGGGGCTGGTGGTCAGCCCCAGCATTTT. This codes for CASSYSGAGGQPQHF.

The genes are TRBV4-1 and TRBJ2-1; 9 nucleotides match TRBD2. The V segment lost 1 base and the J segment 4 bases; nucleotides outside the gene matches: 2. Germline CDR1 and CDR2: MGHRA and YSYEKL. The CDR3 consists of 15 residues. The CDR3 region is CASSQGLAVYNEQFF. CDR3 nucleotides: TGCGCCAGCAGCCAAGGACTAGCGGTATACAATGAGCAGTTCTTC.

The chain carries TRBV11-2 and TRBJ2-3; D unresolved. Germline V gene data show CDR1 as SGHAT and CDR2 as FQNNGV. The CDR3 consists of 15 residues. V gave up 6 bases and J gave up 3 bases, with 16 bases separating them. In nucleotides, the CDR3 is TGTGCCAGCAGTCCAACTACGTCAAGGACAGATACGCAGTATTTT. Translating gives CASSPTTSRTDTQYF.

The rearrangement uses TRBV4-2 and TRBJ1-2, with D tentatively TRBD1 (5 bases). The length of the CDR3 is 16 residues. Germline V gene data show CDR1 as LGHNA and CDR2 as YNFKEQ. Trimming removed 4 bases at V and 8 bases at J, with 23 bases between. CDR3 residues: CASSPGSTGPSRGYTF. CDR3 DNA: TGTGCCAGCAGCCCTGGCTCGACGGGACCTTCGAGGGGCTACACCTTC.

The V gene is TRBV18, the J gene TRBJ2-6, with 9 bases aligning to TRBD1. V shed 3 bases, J shed 1 base, and the junction held 1 base outside the gene matches. The CDR3 loop spans 16 amino acids. Germline V CDR1 and CDR2: KGHSH, LQKENI. This CDR3 reads CASSPTGGSGANVLTF. DNA of the CDR3: TGTGCCAGCTCACCGACAGGGGGTTCTGGGGCCAACGTCCTGACTTTC.

This chain connects TRBV28 to TRBJ2-7; 8 positions agree with TRBD1. The CDR3 contains 15 residues. Germline V gene sequence: CDR1 MDHEN, CDR2 SYDVKM. Trimming at V came to 4 bases and at J to 3 bases, leaving 8 bases not matched to a gene. CDR3 nucleotide sequence: TGTGCCAGCAGTTCCCCAGGGGGCCTCTACTACGAGCAGTACTTC. This codes for CASSSPGGLYYEQYF. Complete variable domain (other parts from reference TRBV28 and TRBJ2-7): DVKVTQSSRYLVKRTGEKVFLECVQDMDHENMFWYRQDPGLGLRLIYFSYDVKMKEKGDIPEGYSVSREKKERFSLILESASTNQTSMYLCASSSPGGLYYEQYFGPGTRLTVT.

This chain connects TRBV10-3 to TRBJ1-1; D possibly corresponds to TRBD1 (5 bases). Trimming cost V 4 bases and J 11 bases, with 17 bases left between them. This CDR3 has 13 residues. CDR1 and CDR2 from the germline V gene are ENHRY and SYGVKD. CDR3 bases: TGTGCCATCAGTGTAGGAGGGGCCGGGCGCGCTTTCTTT. Protein: CAISVGGAGRAFF.

The CDR3 sequence: CATSRGPTNYGYTF. CDR3 DNA sequence: TGTGCCACCAGCAGAGGACCGACTAACTATGGCTACACCTTC. The chain carries TRBV15 and TRBJ1-2; no firm D call. Per the germline V gene, CDR1 is LNHNV and CDR2 is YYDKDF (reference sequence). The ends were cut back, 1 base at V and 0 bases at J, with 6 bases in the middle. This CDR3 is 14 amino acids long.

The chain recombines TRBV7-3 with TRBJ2-5, with 8 nucleotides matching TRBD1. The CDR3 loop spans 15 amino acids. J was trimmed by 5 bases and V by 2 bases; bases with no gene match: 7. CDR1 is SGHTA and CDR2 is FQGTGA in the germline V gene. The CDR3 coding sequence is TGTGCCAGCAGCTTACAGGGGGCGCGGATGGAGACCCAGTACTTC. It translates to CASSLQGARMETQYF.

The rearrangement uses TRBV11-2 and TRBJ2-5, with TRBD1 matching 8 bases. The CDR3 totals 16 residues. CDR1 and CDR2 (germline): SGHAT, FQNNGV. The ends lost 4 bases at V and 0 bases at J; junction bases unmatched: 7. CDR3 sequence (DNA): TGTGCCAGCAGCTGGGAGGAGACAGGGGACCAAGAGACCCAGTACTTC. Translated, it gives CASSWEETGDQETQYF.

This clone is a singleton in its sample. V and J are TRBV5-1 and TRBJ2-1; D is perhaps TRBD1 (6 bases). Germline CDR1 SGHRS, CDR2 YFSETQ. Trimming took 4 bases from V and 2 from J, leaving 10 bases between them. This CDR3 is built from 14 residues. CDR3 protein: CASSPRTAYNEQFF. CDR3 coding DNA: TGCGCCAGCAGCCCAAGGACAGCCTACAATGAGCAGTTCTTC.